This is a list of T cell receptor beta chains from one sample in a study of radiotherapy plus CTLA-4 blockade in lung cancer. Some clones are missing from TCRdb's copy, which holds only in-frame ones; the method was immunoSEQ multiplex PCR. The sample yields approximately 40,000 clones, roughly 80% seen once. Sequences were derived from peripheral blood, sampled from a patient treated with radiotherapy plus ipilimumab. These receptors all come from a human donor with non-small cell lung cancer whose response to radiotherapy plus ipilimumab could not be evaluated. Both conserved end residues are part of each CDR3. Each record gives: D gene, V gene, J gene, clone size, CDR3 DNA, CDR3 protein. The D gene is left open where the match is weak. Where a row states a size, it is once, few, many or the class of an expanded clone; other rows omit it.

D: TRBD1; V: TRBV27; J: TRBJ2-2; size: few; DNA: TGTGCCAGTAGATACCGGGACAGGCATGGGGGAAACACCGGGGAGCTGTTTTTT; CDR3: CASRYRDRHGGNTGELFF
D: .; V: TRBV27; J: TRBJ2-4; size: few; DNA: TGTGCCAGCAGTTTAGGGTTCTGGGGCTTACTAGCCAAAAACATTCAGTACTTC; CDR3: CASSLGFWGLLAKNIQYF
D: .; V: TRBV28; J: TRBJ1-2; size: .; DNA: TGTGCCAGCAGTTTGGGGGGGCATGAGTCCTCCGGCTACACCTTC; CDR3: CASSLGGHESSGYTF
D: TRBD2; V: TRBV5-1; J: TRBJ2-1; size: .; DNA: TGCGCCAGCAGCCTACCTACTAGCGGGAGGGCCGGTGAGCAGTTCTTC; CDR3: CASSLPTSGRAGEQFF
D: .; V: TRBV29-1; J: TRBJ2-7; size: .; DNA: TGCAGCGTTGATTCGGGGCGGGACGAGCAGTACTTC; CDR3: CSVDSGRDEQYF
D: .; V: TRBV6-5; J: TRBJ1-1; size: .; DNA: TGTGCCAGCAGTTCTAGGCTTCTGTTGAACACTGAAGCTTTCTTT; CDR3: CASSSRLLLNTEAFF
D: .; V: TRBV4-2; J: TRBJ2-5; size: .; DNA: TGTGCCAGCAGCCAAGATGGCAGCGAAGTCTTCCAAGAGACCCAGTACTTC; CDR3: CASSQDGSEVFQETQYF
D: .; V: TRBV30; J: TRBJ1-1; size: .; DNA: TGTGCCTGGGGAAGATTTTCAGGGAACACTGAAGCTTTCTTT; CDR3: CAWGRFSGNTEAFF
D: TRBD2; V: TRBV28; J: TRBJ2-5; size: .; DNA: TGTGCCAGCACCCTAGGCGGGACTAGCAGTCAAGAGACCCAGTACTTC; CDR3: CASTLGGTSSQETQYF
D: .; V: TRBV5-5; J: TRBJ1-1; size: .; DNA: TGTGCCAGCAGCCGTCCGGGGGTCATGAACACTGAAGCTTTCTTT; CDR3: CASSRPGVMNTEAFF
D: TRBD1; V: TRBV7-9; J: TRBJ1-2; size: few; DNA: TGTGCCAGCAGCCACTCATTCGGGACAGCTAACTATGGCTACACCTTC; CDR3: CASSHSFGTANYGYTF
D: .; V: TRBV19; J: TRBJ2-1; size: .; DNA: TGTGCCAGTAGTAGACTACCGGTACCCAATGAGCAGTTCTTC; CDR3: CASSRLPVPNEQFF
D: TRBD2; V: TRBV7-6; J: TRBJ2-2; size: .; DNA: TGTGCCAGCAGCTGGTCTCCTAGCGGGAACGGTGACACCGGGGAGCTGTTTTTT; CDR3: CASSWSPSGNGDTGELFF
D: TRBD1; V: TRBV28; J: TRBJ1-1; size: few; DNA: TGTGCCAGCAGTGTCACCGGACTGACAGGGGCTGGGGGTCTGAACACTGAAGCTTTCTTT; CDR3: CASSVTGLTGAGGLNTEAFF
D: .; V: TRBV6-5; J: TRBJ1-6; size: .; DNA: TGTGCCAGCAGTTACTCGGCAGGGGACAATTCACCCCTCCACTTT; CDR3: CASSYSAGDNSPLHF
D: .; V: TRBV5-1; J: TRBJ1-5; size: .; DNA: TGCGCCAGCAGCCTGCAGGGGTCCGGTCAGCCCCAGCATTTT; CDR3: CASSLQGSGQPQHF
D: .; V: TRBV4-2; J: TRBJ2-1; size: .; DNA: TGTGCCAGCAGCCAAGTAGGCCTAGCCCCCTACAATGAGCAGTTCTTC; CDR3: CASSQVGLAPYNEQFF
D: TRBD1; V: TRBV7-8; J: TRBJ1-2; size: few; DNA: TGTGCCAGCAGCCTCGGACAGGGGACTTACTATGGCTACACCTTC; CDR3: CASSLGQGTYYGYTF
D: TRBD1; V: TRBV18; J: TRBJ2-7; size: .; DNA: TGTGCCAGCTCATACAAATCCGGGACAGGGGATGAGCAGTACTTC; CDR3: CASSYKSGTGDEQYF
D: .; V: TRBV4-3; J: TRBJ1-6; size: medium-sized; DNA: TGCGCCAGCAGCCAGCTTTTGAGCTCCTATAATTCACCCCTCCACTTT; CDR3: CASSQLLSSYNSPLHF
D: .; V: TRBV7-2; J: TRBJ2-2; size: .; DNA: TGTGCCAGCAGACCCAGCAGGGCCACGAACACCGGGGAGCTGTTTTTT; CDR3: CASRPSRATNTGELFF
D: TRBD1; V: TRBV28; J: TRBJ2-3; size: .; DNA: TGTGCCAGCAGTTCTCCCGGACAGGGTATTTTGGATACGCAGTATTTT; CDR3: CASSSPGQGILDTQYF
D: .; V: TRBV11-2; J: TRBJ2-2; size: .; DNA: TGTGCCAGCAGCGCCGGCGGGGCGAACACCGGGGAGCTGTTTTTT; CDR3: CASSAGGANTGELFF
D: .; V: TRBV18; J: TRBJ2-4; size: .; DNA: TGTGCCAGCTCACCTACAGGGTCCAAAAACATTCAGTACTTC; CDR3: CASSPTGSKNIQYF
D: .; V: TRBV28; J: TRBJ1-2; size: .; DNA: TGTGCAAGCGCGGACAGCTACTATGGCTACACCTTC; CDR3: CASADSYYGYTF
D: TRBD2; V: TRBV5-1; J: TRBJ2-3; size: .; DNA: TGCGCCAGCAGCTTGGGGCCTAGCGGGAGCACAGATACGCAGTATTTT; CDR3: CASSLGPSGSTDTQYF
D: TRBD2; V: TRBV7-3; J: TRBJ2-3; size: few; DNA: TGTGCCAGCAGCTCCCTTGGGACTAGCATGACAGATACGCAGTATTTT; CDR3: CASSSLGTSMTDTQYF
D: .; V: TRBV6-6; J: TRBJ1-6; size: .; DNA: TGTGCCAGCACCACAGACGCAGATGGCTATAATTCACCCCTCCACTTT; CDR3: CASTTDADGYNSPLHF
D: .; V: TRBV7-2; J: TRBJ1-2; size: .; DNA: TGTGCCAGCAGCATACAGGGCTCTGGCTACACCTTC; CDR3: CASSIQGSGYTF
D: TRBD1; V: TRBV7-9; J: TRBJ2-7; size: .; DNA: TGTGCCAGCAGCCCTTGGACAGGGGGCTCTTCCTACGAGCAGTACTTC; CDR3: CASSPWTGGSSYEQYF
D: TRBD1; V: TRBV5-1; J: TRBJ2-2; size: .; DNA: TGCGCCAGCAGCCGGGACAGGGGGCTTAACGGGGAGCTGTTTTTT; CDR3: CASSRDRGLNGELFF
D: TRBD1; V: TRBV6-4; J: TRBJ1-2; size: .; DNA: TGTGCCAGCAGTCCCCGGACAGGGGATGCCTATGGCTACACCTTC; CDR3: CASSPRTGDAYGYTF
D: TRBD2; V: TRBV6-1; J: TRBJ2-3; size: .; DNA: TGTGCCAGCAGTGAACGGCGGGAGGGAGGCACAGATACGCAGTATTTT; CDR3: CASSERREGGTDTQYF
D: .; V: TRBV5-6; J: TRBJ2-1; size: .; DNA: TGTGCCAGCAAGCACAGGATAAACTCCTACAATGAGCAGTTCTTC; CDR3: CASKHRINSYNEQFF
D: .; V: TRBV18; J: TRBJ1-4; size: .; DNA: TGTGCCAGCTCCCTCGGGGGTGCAACTAATGAAAAACTGTTTTTT; CDR3: CASSLGGATNEKLFF
D: .; V: TRBV29-1; J: TRBJ2-6; size: .; DNA: TGCAGCGTTGACTCCGGGGCCAACGTCCTGACTTTC; CDR3: CSVDSGANVLTF